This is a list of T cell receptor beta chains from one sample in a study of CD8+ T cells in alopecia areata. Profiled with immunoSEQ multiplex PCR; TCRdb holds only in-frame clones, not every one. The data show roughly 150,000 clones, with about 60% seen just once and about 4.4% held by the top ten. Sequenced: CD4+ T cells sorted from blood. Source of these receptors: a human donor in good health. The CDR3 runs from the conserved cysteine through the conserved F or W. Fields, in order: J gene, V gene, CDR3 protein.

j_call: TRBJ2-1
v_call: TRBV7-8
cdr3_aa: CASSLVESPRFF

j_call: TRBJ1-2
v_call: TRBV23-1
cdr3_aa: CASSQSAEYGYTF

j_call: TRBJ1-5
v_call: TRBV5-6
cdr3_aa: CASSLYGQVERGQPQHF

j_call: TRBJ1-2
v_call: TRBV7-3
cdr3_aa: CATSGGISLGYTF

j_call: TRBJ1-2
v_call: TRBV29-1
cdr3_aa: CSVENGGYTF

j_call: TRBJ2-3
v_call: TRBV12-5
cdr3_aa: CASGLRQTDTQYF

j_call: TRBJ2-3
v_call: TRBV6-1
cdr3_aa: CASSPGGETDTQYF

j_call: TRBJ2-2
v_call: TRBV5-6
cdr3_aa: CASSSSWGQGATGELFF

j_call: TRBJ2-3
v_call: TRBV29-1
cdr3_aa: CSVEIITQYF

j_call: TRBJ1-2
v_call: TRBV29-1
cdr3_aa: CSARGGDGYTF

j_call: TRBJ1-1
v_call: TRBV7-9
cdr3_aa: CASSLRDGDTEAFF

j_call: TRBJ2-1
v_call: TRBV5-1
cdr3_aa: CASRGGRPDNEQFF

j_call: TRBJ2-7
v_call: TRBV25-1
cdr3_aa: CASSEAPAGVREQYF

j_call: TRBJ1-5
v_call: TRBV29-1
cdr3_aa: CSVGNGNQPQHF

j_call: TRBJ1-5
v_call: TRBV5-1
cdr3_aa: CASSLGVSQNQPQHF

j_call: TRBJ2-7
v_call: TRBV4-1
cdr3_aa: CASSRGGLREVDEQYF

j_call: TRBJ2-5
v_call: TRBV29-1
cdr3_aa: CSVENPTGTKETQYF

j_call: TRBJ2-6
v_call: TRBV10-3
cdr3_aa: CAPRIRGSSSGANVLTF

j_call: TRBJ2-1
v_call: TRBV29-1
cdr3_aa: CSVQRGQGRDEQFF

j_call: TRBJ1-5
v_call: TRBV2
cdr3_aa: CASSGRFQPQHF

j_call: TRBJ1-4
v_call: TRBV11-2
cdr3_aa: CASSLGTGEKLFF

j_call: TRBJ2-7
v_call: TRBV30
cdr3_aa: CAAQGRENLNEQYF

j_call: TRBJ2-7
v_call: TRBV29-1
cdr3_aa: CSVGKRDGDEQYF

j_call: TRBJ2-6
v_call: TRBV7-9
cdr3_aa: CASSGRISGANVLTF

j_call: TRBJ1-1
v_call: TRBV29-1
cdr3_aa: CSAGARASAEAFF

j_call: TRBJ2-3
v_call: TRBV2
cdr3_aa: CASSLTILAGGADTQYF

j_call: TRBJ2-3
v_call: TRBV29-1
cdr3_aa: CSVGPIAGGGDTQYF

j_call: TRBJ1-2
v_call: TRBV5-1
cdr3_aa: CASSLVGYGYTF

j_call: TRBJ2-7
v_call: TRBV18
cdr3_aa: CASSPASYEQYF

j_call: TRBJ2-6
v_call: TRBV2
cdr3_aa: CASSERRGAGANVLTF

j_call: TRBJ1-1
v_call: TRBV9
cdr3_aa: CASSVEGFGLDTEAFF

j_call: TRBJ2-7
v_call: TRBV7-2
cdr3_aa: CASSKGGSGSSYEQYF

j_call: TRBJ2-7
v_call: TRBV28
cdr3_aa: CASSLTLTGESFYEQYF

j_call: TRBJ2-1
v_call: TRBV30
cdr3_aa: CAWSGSTQRGNNEQFF

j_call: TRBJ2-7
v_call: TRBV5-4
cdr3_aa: CASSPTGPQRTYEQYF

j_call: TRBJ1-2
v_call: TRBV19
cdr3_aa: CASTTPGQNYGYTF

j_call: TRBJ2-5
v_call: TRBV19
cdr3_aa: CASRRGETQYF

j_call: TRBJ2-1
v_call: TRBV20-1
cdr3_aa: CSASGPAGQFF

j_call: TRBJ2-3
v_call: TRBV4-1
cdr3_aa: CASSRDREDTQYF

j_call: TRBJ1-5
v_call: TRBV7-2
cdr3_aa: CASSLDGQGDQPQHF

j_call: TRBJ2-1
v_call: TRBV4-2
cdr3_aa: CASSHPGQEQFF

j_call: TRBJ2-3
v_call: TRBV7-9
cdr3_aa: CASSLESGGTDTQYF

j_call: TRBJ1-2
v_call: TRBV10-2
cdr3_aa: CASSESRGGSYGYTF

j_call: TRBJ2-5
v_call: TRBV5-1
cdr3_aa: CASSVRTGTAEETQYF

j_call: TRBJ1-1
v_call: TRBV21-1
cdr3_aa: CASSMTGGTEAFF

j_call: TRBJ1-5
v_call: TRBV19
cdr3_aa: CASSIEPSNQPQHF

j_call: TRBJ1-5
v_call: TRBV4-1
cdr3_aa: CASSPQGNQPQHF

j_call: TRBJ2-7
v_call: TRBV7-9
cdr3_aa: CASSLTPGIHEQYF

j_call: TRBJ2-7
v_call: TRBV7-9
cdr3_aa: CASSFGTYEQYF

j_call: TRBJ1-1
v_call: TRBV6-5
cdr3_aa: CASSYVGPSTEAFF

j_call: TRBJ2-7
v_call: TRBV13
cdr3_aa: CASRPSGLYEQYF

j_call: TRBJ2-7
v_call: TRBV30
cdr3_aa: CAWSFRDEQYF

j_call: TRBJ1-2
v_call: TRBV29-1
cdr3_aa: CSVEIGYPNYGYTF

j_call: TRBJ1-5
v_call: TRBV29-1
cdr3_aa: CSASTGVLQPQHF

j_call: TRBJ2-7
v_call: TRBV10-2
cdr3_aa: CASSPRDRAYEQYF

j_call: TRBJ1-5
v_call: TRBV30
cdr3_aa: CAWSTRGNQPQHF

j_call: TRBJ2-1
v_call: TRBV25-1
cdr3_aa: CASSEMRLADNEQFF

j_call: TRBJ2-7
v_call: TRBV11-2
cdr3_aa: CASSPGSGTPYEQYF